This T cell receptor beta chain was retrieved from a study of blood T cells in healthy people across ages. Regarding the study as a whole: Relative to aged donors, long-lived donors carried more naive CD4+ cells and displayed higher diversity.

Details on this clonotype: The antigen remains unidentified.

Peripheral blood from each donor was collected in a volume of about 10 milliliters. At least 6 micrograms of total RNA were extracted per sample. The use of a sample-barcoded 5' primer and a J-beta primer mix characterized a second PCR of roughly 6 to 11 cycles. TCRdb re-called the 5' RACE reads with MiXCR, one entry per CDR3 protein. The data contain about 1.5 million distinct CDR3 sequences, 42% of them singletons. The V and J ends lost 5 bases and 3 bases respectively, with 14 bases between them. The CDR3 runs to 15 residues. Germline CDR1 reads SGHTA; CDR2 reads FQGNSA. This chain links TRBV7-2 with TRBJ1-5; the D is unclear. The sequence was collected from a woman in her late teens or twenties in good health. Material: blood. Written as DNA, the CDR3 is TGTGCCAGCAGCCTTGAATGGAGTTCCAATCAGCCCCAGCATTTT. Translation: CASSLEWSSNQPQHF.